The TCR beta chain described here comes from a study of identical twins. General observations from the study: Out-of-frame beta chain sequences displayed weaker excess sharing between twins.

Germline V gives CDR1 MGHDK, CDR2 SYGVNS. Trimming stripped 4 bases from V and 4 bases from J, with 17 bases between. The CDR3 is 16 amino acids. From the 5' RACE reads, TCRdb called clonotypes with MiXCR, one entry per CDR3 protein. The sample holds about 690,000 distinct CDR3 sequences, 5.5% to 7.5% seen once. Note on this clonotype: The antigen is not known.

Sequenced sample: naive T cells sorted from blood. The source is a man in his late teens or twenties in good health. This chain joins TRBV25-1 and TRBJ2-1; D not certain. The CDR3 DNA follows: TGTGCCAGCAGTGCTGGAGCCTTTTGGGCTTACAATGAGCAGTTCTTC. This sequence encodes CASSAGAFWAYNEQFF.